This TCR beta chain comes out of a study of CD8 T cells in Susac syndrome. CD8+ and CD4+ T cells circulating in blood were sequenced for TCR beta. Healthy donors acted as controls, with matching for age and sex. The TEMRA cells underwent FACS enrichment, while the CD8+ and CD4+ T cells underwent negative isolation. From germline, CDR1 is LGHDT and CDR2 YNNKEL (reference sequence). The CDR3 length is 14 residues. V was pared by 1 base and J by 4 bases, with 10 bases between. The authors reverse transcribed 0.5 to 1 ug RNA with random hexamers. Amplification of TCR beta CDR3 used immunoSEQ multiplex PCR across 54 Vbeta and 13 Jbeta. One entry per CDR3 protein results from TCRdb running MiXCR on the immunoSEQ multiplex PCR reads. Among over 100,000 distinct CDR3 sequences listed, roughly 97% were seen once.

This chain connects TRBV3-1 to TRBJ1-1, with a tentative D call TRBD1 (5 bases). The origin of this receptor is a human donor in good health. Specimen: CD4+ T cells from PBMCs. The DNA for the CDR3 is TGTGCCAGCAGCCAAGTTCAGGGAGGCACTGAAGCTTTCTTT. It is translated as CASSQVQGGTEAFF.